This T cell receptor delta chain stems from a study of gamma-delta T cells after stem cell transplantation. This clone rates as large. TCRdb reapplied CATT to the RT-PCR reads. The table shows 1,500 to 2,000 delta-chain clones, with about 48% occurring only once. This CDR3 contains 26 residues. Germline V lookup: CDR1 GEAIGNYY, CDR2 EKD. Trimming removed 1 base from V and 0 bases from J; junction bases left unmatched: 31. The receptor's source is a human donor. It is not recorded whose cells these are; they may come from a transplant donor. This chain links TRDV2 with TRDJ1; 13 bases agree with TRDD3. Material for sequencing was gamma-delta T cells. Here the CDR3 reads CACDTLTGGYGGPIPQTSTYTDKLIF. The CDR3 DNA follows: TGTGCCTGTGACACTTTAACTGGGGGATACGGCGGGCCCATCCCCCAGACATCGACCTACACCGATAAACTCATCTTT.